The present T cell receptor (beta chain) was sequenced within a study of lymphopenia after photon versus proton radiotherapy. The CDR3 is 15 amino acids. Germline values: CDR1 MNHNS, CDR2 SASEGT. The J segment lost 3 bases and the V segment lost 4 bases, leaving 8 bases of the junction unmatched. As concerns this clone: Its antigen is unknown.

Measured with immunoSEQ multiplex PCR; TCRdb has only the in-frame clones, and not every one. This sample has under 75,000 clones, with less than 95% found just once. Study-level results: Larger post-nadir TCR diversity loss correlated inversely with survival in deceased patients. Under photons, naive T cells and diversity fell while effector/memory populations rose. After lymphocyte nadir, photon-treated repertoires showed oligoclonal expansion, especially CD8+ Temra.

The TCR sequence derives from a woman between 40 and 55 years old with cholangiocarcinoma. This chain connects TRBV6-1 to TRBJ1-1; 7 bases are shared with TRBD1. The sequences come from peripheral blood, collected from a patient treated with photon-based radiotherapy. The CDR3 DNA reads TGTGCCAGCAGTGTTAGGGGGCGCCGGGACACTGAAGCTTTCTTT. It encodes CASSVRGRRDTEAFF.